This T cell receptor (beta chain) was captured in a study of control samples from healthy donors and cancer patients. Assay: immunoSEQ multiplex PCR; the TCRdb copy retains only in-frame clones and omits some. The sample lists 150,000 to 200,000 clones; around 96% were seen once. Per the germline V gene, CDR1 is SNHLY and CDR2 is FYNNEI. This CDR3 has 15 residues. V dropped 6 bases and J dropped 9; count of bases not matched to a gene: 12. The sample holds one count of this clone. V gene TRBV2 combines with J gene TRBJ2-1; TRBD1 matches 9 bases. The TCR was taken from a woman in her thirties or forties in good health. Input material: blood. In nucleotides, the CDR3 is TGTGCCAGCAGGACCATTGACAGGGGGGAAGGTGAGCAGTTCTTC. It specifies CASRTIDRGEGEQFF.